The following is a T cell receptor beta chain sequence with its context. The repertoire was sequenced with immunoSEQ multiplex PCR; TCRdb's copy has only in-frame clones and lacks some. The sample includes approximately 300,000 clones, less than 85% seen only once; the top ten take about 2%. Germline CDR1 SGHTA, CDR2 FQGTGA. V lost 5 bases and J lost 8, with 12 bases in between. This CDR3 has 12 residues. This record belongs to a study of blood T cell repertoires in COVID-19. Sequenced sample: PBMCs or T cells enriched from blood (not recorded which). V usage is TRBV7-3 and J usage is TRBJ1-2; D not resolved. This clonotype originated in a woman under 40 who had been exposed to COVID-19. CDR3 sequence: CASSLNRGGYTF. The CDR3 nucleotides read TGTGCCAGCAGCCTCAATCGGGGAGGCTACACCTTC.